One and the same sample provided the 26 T cell receptor beta chains below, sequenced in a study of blood T cells in healthy people across ages. With a J-beta primer mix and a sample-barcoded 5' primer, a second PCR ran about 7 to 12 cycles. TCRdb re-called the 5' RACE reads with MiXCR, one entry per CDR3 protein. The sample lists about 900,000 distinct CDR3 sequences; 45% to 50% were seen once. The sequenced sample was blood. The receptors originated from a man aged 25-45 years in good health.

In this sample, this clonotype turned up a few times. This rearrangement joins TRBV28 to TRBJ1-2, with 12 bases lining up with TRBD1. The junction had 5 bases not matched to a gene; V was cut back by 3 bases and J by 9 bases. The germline V gene encodes CDR1 MDHEN and CDR2 SYDVKM. The CDR3 covers 14 residues. The CDR3 bases are TGTGCCAGCAGTTTGGGACAGGGGGCGAAAAGCTACACCTTC. It yields the protein CASSLGQGAKSYTF.

The V gene is TRBV7-2, the J gene TRBJ1-2; TRBD1 is a possible D gene (6 bases). V was cut by 5 bases and J by 6 bases, with 19 bases left in between. CDR1 and CDR2 from the germline V gene are SGHTA and FQGNSA. CDR3 length: 15 residues. This CDR3 is CASSPQGGAQNGYTF. The DNA of the CDR3 is TGTGCCAGCAGCCCACAGGGAGGGGCGCAGAATGGCTACACCTTC.

This chain connects TRBV5-6 to TRBJ2-7, with a weak D call TRBD1 (5 bases). Looked up from germline, CDR1 is SGHDT and CDR2 is YYEEEE. With 7 bases removed from V and 1 base from J, the gap between germline ends came to 12 bases. CDR3 size: 13 residues. The CDR3 loop reads CASFSRGSYEQYF. CDR3 in DNA: TGTGCCAGCTTTTCTAGGGGATCCTACGAGCAGTACTTC.

The V gene is TRBV15, the J gene TRBJ2-4, with D maybe TRBD1 (6 bases). V was trimmed by 1 base and J by 10 bases, leaving 14 bases between them. This CDR3 comprises 14 residues. Germline V CDR1 and CDR2: LNHNV, YYDKDF (reference sequence). CDR3: CATSRAGGQPIQYF. In DNA form, the CDR3 reads TGTGCCACCAGCAGAGCCGGCGGACAGCCAATTCAGTACTTC.

This rearrangement joins TRBV10-3 to TRBJ1-4, with D unresolved. V lost 2 bases and J 5 bases, leaving 6 bases between the germline ends. Germline V gene lookup returns CDR1 ENHRY and CDR2 SYGVKD. The length of the CDR3 is 13 residues. CDR3 in DNA: TGTGCCATCAGTGAGGGATTCAATGAAAAACTGTTTTTT. Amino acids: CAISEGFNEKLFF.

This clonotype was counted a single time. This rearrangement joins TRBV7-2 to TRBJ2-5, with a weak D call TRBD2 (6 bases). Germline V gene lookup returns CDR1 SGHTA and CDR2 FQGNSA. The CDR3 length is 12 residues. V gave up 4 bases and J gave up 4 bases, with 7 bases separating them. The DNA for the CDR3 is TGTGCCAGCAGCTGGAGGGCAGAGACCCAGTACTTC. Translation: CASSWRAETQYF.

The chain employs TRBV7-9 and TRBJ1-1; a possible D gene is TRBD1 (6 bases). The CDR3 consists of 13 residues. Trimming pared 5 bases from V and 6 bases from J, leaving 13 bases between. Germline values: CDR1 SEHNR, CDR2 FQNEAQ (reference sequence). CDR3 loop: CASSITGLAEAFF. The CDR3 DNA is TGTGCCAGCAGCATTACAGGGCTCGCTGAAGCTTTCTTT.

V usage is TRBV6-2 or TRBV6-3 and J usage is TRBJ2-1, with D hard to call. The V end lost 0 bases, the J end lost 6 bases, and 12 bases lay between the germline ends. The CDR3 is 15 residues long. Germline loops: CDR1 MNHEY, CDR2 SVGEGT. CDR3 amino acids: CASSYSKSGPNEQFF. CDR3 nucleotides: TGTGCCAGCAGTTACTCGAAGTCGGGCCCCAATGAGCAGTTCTTC.

The chain recombines TRBV28 with TRBJ2-7; D gene uncertain. The CDR3 consists of 15 residues. Between the trimmed V and J ends, which lost 3 bases and 2 bases, there was a span of 14 bases. Germline lookup yields CDR1 MDHEN and CDR2 SYDVKM. The DNA of the CDR3 is TGTGCCAGCAGTTTTGTTGCAGGCGCCGCCTACGAGCAGTACTTC. This codes for CASSFVAGAAYEQYF.

The rearrangement links TRBV4-1 to TRBJ2-5; D gene ambiguous. The CDR3 is 12 amino acids. Per the germline V gene, CDR1 is MGHRA and CDR2 is YSYEKL. Trimming left V 5 bases short and J 5 bases short, with 9 bases between. The CDR3 DNA reads as TGCGCCAGCAGCGACTTAATCGAGACCCAGTACTTC. It is translated as CASSDLIETQYF.

The chain combines TRBV18 with TRBJ2-1; D not resolved. V lost 4 bases, J lost 4 bases, and 20 bases lay in between. The CDR3 loop spans 17 amino acids. The germline CDR1 and CDR2 sequences are KGHSH and LQKENI. The CDR3 DNA reads as TGTGCCAGCTCACTGGTCGCGGTGGGCGGTGCATACAATGAGCAGTTCTTC. It codes for CASSLVAVGGAYNEQFF. Supplemented by reference TRBV18 and TRBJ2-1, the full variable domain reads NAGVMQNPRHLVRRRGQEARLRCSPMKGHSHVYWYRQLPEEGLKFMVYLQKENIIDESGMPKERFSAEFPKEGPSILRIQQVVRGDSAAYFCASSLVAVGGAYNEQFFGPGTRLTVL.

This clonotype was seen just once. The chain links TRBV2 to TRBJ2-1, with D uncertain. The germline V gene has CDR1 SNHLY and CDR2 FYNNEI. The V end was cut by 9 bases, the J end by 7 bases, with 19 bases between. CDR3 size: 14 residues. CDR3 sequence (DNA): TGTGCCAGTTCAAACTTTATTGGATATAATGAGCAGTTCTTC. Translation gives CASSNFIGYNEQFF.

The rearrangement links TRBV5-1 to TRBJ2-1; tentatively, D is TRBD2 (6 bases). The CDR3 loop spans 18 amino acids. CDR1 and CDR2 from the germline V gene are SGHRS and YFSETQ. The germline V and J ends were trimmed by 0 bases and 0 bases, with 16 bases remaining between them. The CDR3 bases are TGCGCCAGCAGCTTGGTTACAGTTGGGGGGATCTCCTACAATGAGCAGTTCTTC. Protein product: CASSLVTVGGISYNEQFF.

The chain links TRBV29-1 to TRBJ2-7; 8 nucleotides align to TRBD2. The length of the CDR3 is 14 residues. V trimming: 2 bases; J trimming: 3 bases; junction bases outside the gene matches: 6. Per germline, CDR1 SQVTM and CDR2 ANQGSEA. The CDR3 spells CSVELAGLGYEQYF. The CDR3 DNA sequence: TGCAGCGTTGAATTAGCGGGACTAGGCTACGAGCAGTACTTC.

Note on this clonotype: A much larger clone lies one base from this, so it may be a read error. The genes are TRBV29-1 and TRBJ2-4; D uncertain. The better agreement between TRBJ2-7 and the DNA end casts doubt on the J call. The germline V gene encodes CDR1 SQVTM and CDR2 ANQGSEA. The length of the CDR3 is 13 residues. The CDR3 is CSVRVGQTYEQYF. For the CDR3, the DNA is TGCAGCGTTAGAGTGGGTCAAACCTACGAGCAGTACTTC.

The chain is built from TRBV4-1 and TRBJ1-1; D uncertain. The germline V gene has CDR1 MGHRA and CDR2 YSYEKL. The CDR3 runs 12 residues. Trimming stripped 3 bases from V and 8 bases from J, with 10 bases between. The chain's CDR3 is CASSQPGSEAFF. In DNA form, the CDR3 reads TGCGCCAGCAGCCAGCCGGGATCCGAAGCTTTCTTT.

This chain connects TRBV21-1 to TRBJ2-1; the table names TRBD2, a call not compared with the DNA. TRBV21-1 is reported as a pseudogene. There are 17 residues in the CDR3. CDR3 in DNA: TGTGCCAGCAGCAAATGGAAAACTAGCGGGGCTAACAATGAGCAGTTCTTC. Translation: CASSKWKTSGANNEQFF.

As regards this clonotype: One end of the junction varies from germline; a read error may be responsible. The chain combines TRBV3-1 with TRBJ2-5, with D possibly matching TRBD2 (5 bases). CDR1 and CDR2 from the germline V gene are LGHDT and YNNKEL (reference sequence). This CDR3 contains 15 residues. CDR3: CAGSRREIVQETQYF. The CDR3 coding sequence is TGTGCCGGCAGCCGACGGGAAATAGTCCAAGAGACCCAGTACTTC.

This sequence joins TRBV6-2 or TRBV6-3 and TRBJ2-1; D gene uncertain. The germline V gene has CDR1 MNHEY and CDR2 SVGEGT. V gave up 7 bases and J gave up 0 bases, with 13 bases separating them. The CDR3 has 15 residues. DNA of the CDR3: TGTGCCAGCACCCTTGACCGGAGCTCCTACAATGAGCAGTTCTTC. Translation gives CASTLDRSSYNEQFF.

The J gene is TRBJ2-7, the V gene TRBV27; D may be TRBD1 (5 bases). The end of the DNA fits TRBJ2-5 better, so the J call may be wrong. This CDR3 contains 13 residues. Germline CDR1 and CDR2: MNHEY and SMNVEV (reference sequence). The CDR3 region has the DNA TGTGCCAGCAGTTTTTATAGGGGAGAGACCCAGTACTTC. This gives the protein CASSFYRGETQYF.

In this sample, this clonotype turned up once. Germline is not matched at one junction end, which may reflect a read error. V usage is TRBV4-3 and J usage is TRBJ2-1; D gene unclear. Germline V gene lookup returns CDR1 LGHNA and CDR2 YSLEER. The CDR3 sequence is 15 residues long. This CDR3 is CASSQDDRGSDEQFF. The CDR3 DNA reads TGCGCCAGCAGCCAAGATGATAGAGGTTCCGACGAGCAGTTCTTT.

This chain links TRBV7-9 with TRBJ1-3, with TRBD1 matching 7 bases. With V trimmed by 3 bases and J by 4 bases, 9 bases remained unmatched. From germline, CDR1 is SEHNR and CDR2 FQNEAQ (reference sequence). CDR3 length equals 16 residues. The CDR3 region is CASSFKGGGSGNTIYF. Here the CDR3 DNA reads TGTGCCAGCAGCTTTAAGGGAGGGGGCTCCGGAAACACCATATATTTT. The full variable domain, in which reference TRBV7-9 and TRBJ1-3 provide the parts outside the CDR3, is DTGVSQNPRHKITKRGQNVTFRCDPISEHNRLYWYRQTLGQGPEFLTYFQNEAQLEKSRLLSDRFSAERPKGSFSTLEIQRTEQGDSAMYLCASSFKGGGSGNTIYFGEGSWLTVV.

The genes are TRBV29-1 and TRBJ2-2, with 9 bases aligning to TRBD1. In germline, CDR1 is SQVTM, CDR2 ANQGSEA. This CDR3 region has 14 residues. The V and J ends lost 7 bases and 6 bases, in that order; junction bases with no gene match: 9. CDR3 sequence reads: CSGGGTGRAGELFF. The CDR3 coding sequence is TGCAGCGGCGGTGGGACAGGGCGCGCCGGGGAGCTGTTTTTT.

This clonotype showed up just a few times. This chain joins TRBV7-2 and TRBJ2-7; no definite D call. V lost 2 bases, J lost 3 bases, and 11 bases lay in between. Germline assignment: CDR1 SGHTA and CDR2 FQGNSA. The CDR3 consists of 14 residues. The CDR3 DNA reads TGTGCCAGCAGCTTATCAGGCTGGGGCTACGAGCAGTACTTC. It codes for CASSLSGWGYEQYF.

This clonotype was found a few times. The chain has TRBV20-1 and TRBJ2-3; D gene ambiguous. Trimming shortened V by 3 bases and J by 0 bases, and 13 bases separated the two germline ends. Germline V gene data show CDR1 as DFQATT and CDR2 as SNEGSKA (reference sequence). The CDR3 loop spans 15 amino acids. CDR3 DNA: TGCAGTGCTAGCCGCCGGGTAGGGAGCACAGATACGCAGTATTTT. As protein: CSASRRVGSTDTQYF.

This clonotype has just a few counts. The chain uses TRBV3-1 and TRBJ2-1; perhaps TRBD2 as D (6 bases). Germline CDR1 is LGHDT and CDR2 is YNNKEL (reference sequence). V was pared by 0 bases and J by 6 bases, with 15 bases between. The CDR3 is 16 residues long. DNA for the CDR3: TGTGCCAGCAGCCAAGATCCTGTCCAGCGGGTCAATGAGCAGTTCTTC. Its translation is CASSQDPVQRVNEQFF.